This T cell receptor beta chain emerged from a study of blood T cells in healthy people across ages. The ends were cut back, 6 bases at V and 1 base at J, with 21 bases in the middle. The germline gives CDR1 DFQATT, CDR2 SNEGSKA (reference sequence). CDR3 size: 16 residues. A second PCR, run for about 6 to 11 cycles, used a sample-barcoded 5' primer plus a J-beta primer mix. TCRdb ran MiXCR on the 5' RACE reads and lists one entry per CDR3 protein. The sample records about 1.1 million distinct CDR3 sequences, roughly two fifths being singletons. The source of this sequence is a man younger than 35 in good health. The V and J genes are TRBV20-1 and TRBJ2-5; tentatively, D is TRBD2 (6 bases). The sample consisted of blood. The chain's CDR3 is CSALSETSRVQETQYF. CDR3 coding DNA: TGCAGTGCCCTAAGCGAGACTAGTAGGGTCCAAGAGACCCAGTACTTC.